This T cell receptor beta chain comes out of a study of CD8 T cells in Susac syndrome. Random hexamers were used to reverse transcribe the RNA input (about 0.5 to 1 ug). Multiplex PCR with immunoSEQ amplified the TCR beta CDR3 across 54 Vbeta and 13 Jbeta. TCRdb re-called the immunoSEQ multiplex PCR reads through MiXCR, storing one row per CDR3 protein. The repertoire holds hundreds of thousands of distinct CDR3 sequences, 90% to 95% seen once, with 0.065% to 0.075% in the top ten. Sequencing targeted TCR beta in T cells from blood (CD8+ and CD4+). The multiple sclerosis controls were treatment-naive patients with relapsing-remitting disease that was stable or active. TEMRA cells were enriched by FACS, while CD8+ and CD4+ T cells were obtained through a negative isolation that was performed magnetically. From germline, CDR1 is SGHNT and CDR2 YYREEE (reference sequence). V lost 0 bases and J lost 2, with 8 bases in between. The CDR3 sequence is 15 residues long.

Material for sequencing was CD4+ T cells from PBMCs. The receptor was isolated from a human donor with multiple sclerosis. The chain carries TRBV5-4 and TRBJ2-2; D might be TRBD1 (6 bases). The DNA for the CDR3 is TGTGCCAGCAGCTTGGGACAGGTCAACACCGGGGAGCTGTTTTTT. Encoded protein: CASSLGQVNTGELFF.